These 5 T cell receptor beta chains originate from one sample sequenced in a study of regulatory T cells in long-lasting Graves disease. Arm-PCR of CDR3 regions and iRepertoire HTBI primers were used to build TCR beta libraries. In TCRdb, the multiplex PCR reads were re-called with MiXCR into one record per CDR3 protein. The sample shows 200,000 to 250,000 distinct CDR3 sequences, approximately 18% of them seen only once. Time point meaning: newly diagnosed GD, antithyroid drugs for less than 3 months. Researchers made the TCR library from RNA that was extracted from PBMCs. The same sample was also studied in work on T cells in Graves' hyperthyroidism and ophthalmopathy.

The sample here was peripheral blood mononuclear cells (PBMCs), taken at new diagnosis, from a patient treated with antithyroid drugs. These receptors were obtained from a woman aged 25 to 39 with Graves disease.

This clonotype was seen once. V and J are TRBV5-6 and TRBJ2-3; 7 bases align to TRBD1. The CDR3 spans 15 residues. Per the germline V gene, CDR1 is SGHDT and CDR2 is YYEEEE. V was clipped by 2 bases and J by 8 bases; unmatched bases: 11. CDR3 nucleotide sequence: TGTGCCAGCAGCTTAACCGGACAGGCCCCAGGTACGCAGTATTTT. It yields the protein CASSLTGQAPGTQYF. Full variable domain (rest looked up from reference TRBV5-6 and TRBJ2-3): DAGVTQSPTHLIKTRGQQVTLRCSPKSGHDTVSWYQQALGQGPQFIFQYYEEEERQRGNFPDRFSGHQFPNYSSELNVNALLLGDSALYLCASSLTGQAPGTQYFGPGTRLTVL.

In its sample, this clonotype was seen a few times. The chain links TRBV6-1 to TRBJ1-2, with 10 bases lining up with TRBD1. Germline-derived CDR1 and CDR2 are MNHNS and SASEGT. The CDR3 is made up of 13 amino acids. V was pared by 8 bases and J by 9 bases, with 9 bases of the junction left unmatched. The CDR3 DNA is TGTGCCAGCGGCCTCGGGACAGGGGTTCGCTACACCTTC. It specifies CASGLGTGVRYTF.

This clonotype was seen just once. This chain joins TRBV10-3 and TRBJ1-5; 7 bases line up with TRBD1. The CDR3 consists of 17 residues. Germline CDR1 and CDR2: ENHRY and SYGVKD. The ends lost 3 bases at V and 0 bases at J; junction bases unmatched: 8. CDR3 region: CAISDTRQGSSNQPQHF. CDR3 nucleotides: TGTGCCATCAGTGACACTCGACAGGGAAGTAGCAATCAGCCCCAGCATTTT.

This clonotype was picked up many times. The chain recombines TRBV4-1 with TRBJ2-7; the D gene is possibly TRBD2 (6 bases). The CDR3 has 16 residues. CDR1 and CDR2 from the germline V gene are MGHRA and YSYEKL. V lost 3 bases to trimming and J lost 3 bases, with 18 bases between them. DNA for the CDR3: TGCGCCAGCAGCCAGCACGGGACTCAGTTGTTCTACGAGCAGTACTTC. Translated, it gives CASSQHGTQLFYEQYF.

This clonotype showed up many times. The rearrangement joins TRBV5-1 to TRBJ2-2, with D perhaps matching TRBD2 (6 bases). V lost 4 bases and J lost 6, with 10 bases in between. There are 13 residues in the CDR3. Per the germline V gene, CDR1 is SGHRS and CDR2 is YFSETQ. In nucleotides, the CDR3 is TGCGCCAGCAGCCCGGGGACTTCCGGGGAGCTGTTTTTT. It is translated as CASSPGTSGELFF. Looking up the rest from reference TRBV5-1 and TRBJ2-2 gives the full variable domain: KAGVTQTPRYLIKTRGQQVTLSCSPISGHRSVSWYQQTPGQGLQFLFEYFSETQRNKGNFPGRFSGRQFSNSRSEMNVSTLELGDSALYLCASSPGTSGELFFGEGSRLTVL.